The T cell receptor beta chain described here comes from a study of control samples from healthy donors and cancer patients. This clone has just a few counts. The assay was immunoSEQ multiplex PCR, and TCRdb's table has in-frame clones only and misses some. This sample has about 110,000 clones, with just under 85% found just once. This CDR3 has 13 amino acids. V dropped 9 bases and J dropped 8; count of bases not matched to a gene: 7. Per germline, CDR1 WSHSY and CDR2 SAAADI. Sequences were obtained from blood. The origin of this receptor is a man aged 18 to 35 in good health. The V gene is TRBV10-2, the J gene TRBJ1-6; 7 positions agree with TRBD1. The CDR3 spells CASLPDRDSPLHF. The CDR3 bases are TGCGCCAGTCTCCCCGACAGGGATTCACCCCTCCACTTT.